This TCR beta chain was sequenced in a study of T-cell memory formation after mild COVID-19. There are a few counts of this clonotype. Antigen: not known. The germline V and J ends were trimmed by 1 base and 6 bases, with 9 bases remaining between them. CDR3 size: 13 residues. The V gene's germline CDR1 is SEHNR and CDR2 FQNEAQ (reference sequence). TCRdb reanalysed the 5' RACE reads using MiXCR and keeps one entry per CDR3 protein. Of hundreds of thousands of distinct CDR3 sequences listed, 20% are singletons. Study conclusions and caveats: CD4+ contracting clones lay mainly in CM and EM, CD8+ ones in EMRA. The pre-infection memory compartment contained some responding clones, suggesting cross-reactive memory joined.

The chain joins TRBV7-9 to TRBJ2-5; D not resolved. The TCR sequence derives from an adult woman who had mild COVID-19 (a few samples of this study predate the infection). Cell type and time point are not known. The source material was PBMCs or a T cell subset sorted from them (not recorded which). The CDR3 DNA is TGTGCCAGCAGCTTAGACTCCTCCCAGACCCAGTACTTC. Protein sequence: CASSLDSSQTQYF.